Listed here are 2 T cell receptor beta chains from one sample, sequenced in a study of identical twins. One entry per CDR3 protein results from TCRdb running MiXCR on the 5' RACE reads. The sample consists of some 460,000 distinct CDR3 sequences, 14% of them appearing once. Another study also made use of these data, one on yellow fever vaccine responses in identical twins.

The sequenced sample was CD4+ T cells sorted from blood. All receptors come from a young woman in good health.

The chain is built from TRBV20-1 and TRBJ2-3, with D perhaps TRBD1 (5 bases). This CDR3 contains 15 residues. V was trimmed by 6 bases and J by 6 bases, leaving 22 bases between them. Per the germline V gene, CDR1 is DFQATT and CDR2 is SNEGSKA (reference sequence). CDR3 loop: CSATPPQGREDTQYF. In DNA, the CDR3 is TGCAGTGCCACGCCGCCTCAGGGAAGAGAGGATACGCAGTATTTT.

This clonotype was detected only a few times. The chain links TRBV6-1 to TRBJ2-1, with TRBD2 identical over 9 bases. V lost 10 bases and J lost 2; bases outside the gene matches: 9. Germline V CDR1 and CDR2: MNHNS, SASEGT. The CDR3 contains 15 residues. In nucleotides, the CDR3 is TGTGCCACTCGGAGGGGACTAGCCACCTACAATGAGCAGTTCTTC. This gives the protein CATRRGLATYNEQFF.